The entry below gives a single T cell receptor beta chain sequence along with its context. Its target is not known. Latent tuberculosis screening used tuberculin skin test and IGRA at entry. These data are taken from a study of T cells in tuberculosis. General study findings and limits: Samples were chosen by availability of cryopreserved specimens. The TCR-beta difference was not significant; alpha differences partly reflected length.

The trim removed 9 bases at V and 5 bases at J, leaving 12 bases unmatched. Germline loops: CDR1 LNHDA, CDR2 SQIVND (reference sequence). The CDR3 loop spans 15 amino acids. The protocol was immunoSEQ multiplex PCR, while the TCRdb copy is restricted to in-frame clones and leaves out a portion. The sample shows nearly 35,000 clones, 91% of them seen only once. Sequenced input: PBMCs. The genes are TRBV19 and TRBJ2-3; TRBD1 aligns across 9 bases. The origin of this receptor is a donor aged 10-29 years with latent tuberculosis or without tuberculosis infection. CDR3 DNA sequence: TGTGCCAGCTTGAAGCGACAGGGGGTCTTAGATACGCAGTATTTT. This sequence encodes CASLKRQGVLDTQYF. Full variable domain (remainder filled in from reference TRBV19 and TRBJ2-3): DGGITQSPKYLFRKEGQNVTLSCEQNLNHDAMYWYRQDPGQGLRLIYYSQIVNDFQKGDIAEGYSVSREKKESFPLTVTSAQKNPTAFYLCASLKRQGVLDTQYFGPGTRLTVL.